Here is one TCR beta chain with its context. The sample comes from a study of control samples from healthy donors and cancer patients. The CDR3 spans 11 residues. Trimming took 8 bases from V and 10 from J, leaving 12 bases between them. Germline V gene sequence: CDR1 MNHEY, CDR2 SVGEGT. The repertoire was sequenced with immunoSEQ multiplex PCR; TCRdb's copy has only in-frame clones and lacks some. The table lists about 120,000 clones, roughly 92% of them singletons. Material: blood. The receptor's source is a young man in good health. This chain joins TRBV6-2 or TRBV6-3 and TRBJ2-1, with D uncertain. This chain's CDR3 is CASGWGYEQFF. DNA of the CDR3: TGTGCCAGCGGTTGGGGATACGAGCAGTTCTTC.